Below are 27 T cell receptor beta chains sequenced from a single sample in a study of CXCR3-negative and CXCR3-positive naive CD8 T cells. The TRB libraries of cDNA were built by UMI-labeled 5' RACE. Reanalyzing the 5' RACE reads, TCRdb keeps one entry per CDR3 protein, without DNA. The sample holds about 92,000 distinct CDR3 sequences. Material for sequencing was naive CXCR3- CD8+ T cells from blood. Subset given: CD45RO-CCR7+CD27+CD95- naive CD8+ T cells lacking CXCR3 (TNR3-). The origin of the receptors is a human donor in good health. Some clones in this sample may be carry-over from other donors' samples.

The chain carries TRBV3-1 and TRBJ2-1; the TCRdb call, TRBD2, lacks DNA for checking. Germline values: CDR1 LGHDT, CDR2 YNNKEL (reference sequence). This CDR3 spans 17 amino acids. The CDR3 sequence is CASSPSSVSGAYNEQFF.

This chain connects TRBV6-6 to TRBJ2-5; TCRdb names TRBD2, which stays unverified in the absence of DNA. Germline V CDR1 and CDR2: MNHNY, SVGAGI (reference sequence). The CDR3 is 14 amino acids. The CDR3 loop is CASSLAGAKETQYF.

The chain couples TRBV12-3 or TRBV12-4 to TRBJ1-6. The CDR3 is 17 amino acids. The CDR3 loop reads CASSLGRPSSYNSPLHF.

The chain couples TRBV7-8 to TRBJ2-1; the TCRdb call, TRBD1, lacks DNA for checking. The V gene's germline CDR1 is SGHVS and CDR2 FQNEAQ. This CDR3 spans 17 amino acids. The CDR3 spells CASSLGSVAGATLEQFF.

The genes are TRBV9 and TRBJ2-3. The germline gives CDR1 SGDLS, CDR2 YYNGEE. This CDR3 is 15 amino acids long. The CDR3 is CASSVGGYGTDTQYF.

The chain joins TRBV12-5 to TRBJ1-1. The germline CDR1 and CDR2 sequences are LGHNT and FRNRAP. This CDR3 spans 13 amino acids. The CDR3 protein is CASGLDPNTEAFF.

Here the CDR3 reads CASSQVLAGENRSYEQYF. This chain connects TRBV4-2 to TRBJ2-7; TCRdb picks TRBD2, but there is no DNA to check that call. Germline V CDR1 and CDR2: LGHNA, YNFKEQ. The CDR3 runs to 18 residues.

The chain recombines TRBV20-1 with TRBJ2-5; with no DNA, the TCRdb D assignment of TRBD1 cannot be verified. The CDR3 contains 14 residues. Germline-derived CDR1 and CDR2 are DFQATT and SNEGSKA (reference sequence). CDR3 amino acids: CSASQRGDGETQYF.

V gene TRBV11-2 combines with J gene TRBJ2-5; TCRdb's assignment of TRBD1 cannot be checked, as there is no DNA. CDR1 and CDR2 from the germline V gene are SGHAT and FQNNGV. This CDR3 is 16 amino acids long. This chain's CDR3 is CASSLDWDRERETQYF.

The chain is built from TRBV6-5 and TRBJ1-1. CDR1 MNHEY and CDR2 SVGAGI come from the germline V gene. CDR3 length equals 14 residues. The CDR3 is CASSYLDMNTEAFF.

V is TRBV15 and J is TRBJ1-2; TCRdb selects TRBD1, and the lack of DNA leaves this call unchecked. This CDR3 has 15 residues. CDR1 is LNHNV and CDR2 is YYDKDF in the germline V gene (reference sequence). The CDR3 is CATSREGEWGDGYTF.

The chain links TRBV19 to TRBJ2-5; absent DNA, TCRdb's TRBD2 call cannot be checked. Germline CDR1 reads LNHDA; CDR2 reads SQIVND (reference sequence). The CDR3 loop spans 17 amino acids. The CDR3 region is CASSPNAAGGPWETQYF. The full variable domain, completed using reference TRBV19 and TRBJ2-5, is DGGITQSPKYLFRKEGQNVTLSCEQNLNHDAMYWYRQDPGQGLRLIYYSQIVNDFQKGDIAEGYSVSREKKESFPLTVTSAQKNPTAFYLCASSPNAAGGPWETQYFGPGTRLLVL.

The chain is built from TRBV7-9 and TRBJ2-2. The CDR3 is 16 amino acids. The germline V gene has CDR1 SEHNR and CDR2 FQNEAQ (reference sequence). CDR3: CASSLSPTSNTGELFF.

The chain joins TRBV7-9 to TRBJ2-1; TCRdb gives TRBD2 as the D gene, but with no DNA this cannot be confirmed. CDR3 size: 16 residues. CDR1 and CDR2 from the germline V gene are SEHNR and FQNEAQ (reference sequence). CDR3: CASSSLAGAAYNEQFF.

The CDR3 here is CSVEGYLTEAFF. The chain carries TRBV29-1 and TRBJ1-1. The CDR3 runs to 12 residues. Germline V CDR1 and CDR2: SQVTM, ANQGSEA.

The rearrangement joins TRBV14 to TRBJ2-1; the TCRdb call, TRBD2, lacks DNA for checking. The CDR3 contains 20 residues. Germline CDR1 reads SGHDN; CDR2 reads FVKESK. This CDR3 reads CASSQDPSLLAGDKWNEQFF.

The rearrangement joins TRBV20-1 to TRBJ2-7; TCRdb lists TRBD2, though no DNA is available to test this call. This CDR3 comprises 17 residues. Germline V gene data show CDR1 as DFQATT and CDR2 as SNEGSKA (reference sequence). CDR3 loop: CSVPTGLAGHSSYEQYF.

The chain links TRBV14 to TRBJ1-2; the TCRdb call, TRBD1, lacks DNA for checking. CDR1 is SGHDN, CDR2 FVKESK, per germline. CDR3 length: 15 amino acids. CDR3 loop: CASSQGQGFENGYTF.

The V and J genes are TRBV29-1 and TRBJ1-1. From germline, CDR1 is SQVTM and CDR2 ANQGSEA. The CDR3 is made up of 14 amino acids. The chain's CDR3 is CSVVDRSGNTEAFF.

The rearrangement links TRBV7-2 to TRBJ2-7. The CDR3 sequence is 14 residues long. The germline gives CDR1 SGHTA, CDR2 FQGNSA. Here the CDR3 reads CASSHAGAAYEQYF.

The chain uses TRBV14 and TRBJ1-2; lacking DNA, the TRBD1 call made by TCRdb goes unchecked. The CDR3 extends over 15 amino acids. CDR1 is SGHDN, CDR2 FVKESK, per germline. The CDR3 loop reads CASSISARPIYGYTF.

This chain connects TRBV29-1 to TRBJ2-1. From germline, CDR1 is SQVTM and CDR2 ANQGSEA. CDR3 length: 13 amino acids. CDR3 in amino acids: CRYIDGHYNEQFF.

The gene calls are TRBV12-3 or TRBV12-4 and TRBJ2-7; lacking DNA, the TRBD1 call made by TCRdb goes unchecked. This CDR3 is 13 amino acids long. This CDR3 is CASSLEGPAEQYF.

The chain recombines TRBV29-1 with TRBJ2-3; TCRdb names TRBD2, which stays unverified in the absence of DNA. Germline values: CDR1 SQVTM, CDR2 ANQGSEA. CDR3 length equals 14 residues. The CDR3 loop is CSVEEQTGGDTQYF.

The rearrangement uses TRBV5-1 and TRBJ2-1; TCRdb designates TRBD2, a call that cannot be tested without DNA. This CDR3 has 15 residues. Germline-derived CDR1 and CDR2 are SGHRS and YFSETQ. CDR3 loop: CARPRGGTDSYEQFF.

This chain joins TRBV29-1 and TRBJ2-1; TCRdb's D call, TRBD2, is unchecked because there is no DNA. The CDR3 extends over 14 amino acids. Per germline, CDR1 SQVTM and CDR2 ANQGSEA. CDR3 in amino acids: CSVAGTSGYNEQFF.

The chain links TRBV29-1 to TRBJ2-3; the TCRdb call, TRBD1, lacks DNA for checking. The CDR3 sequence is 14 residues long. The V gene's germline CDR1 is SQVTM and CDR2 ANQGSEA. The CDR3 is CSVEGQGAADTQYF.